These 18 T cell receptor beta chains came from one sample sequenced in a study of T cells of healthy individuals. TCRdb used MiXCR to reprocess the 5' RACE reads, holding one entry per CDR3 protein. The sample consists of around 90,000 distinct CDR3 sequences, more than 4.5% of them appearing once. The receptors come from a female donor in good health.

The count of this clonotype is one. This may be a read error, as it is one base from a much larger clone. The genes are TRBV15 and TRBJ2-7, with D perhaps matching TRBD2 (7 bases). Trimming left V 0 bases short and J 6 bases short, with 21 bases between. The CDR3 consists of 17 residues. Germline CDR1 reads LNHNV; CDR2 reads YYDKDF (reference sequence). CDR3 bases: TGTGCCACCAGCAGAGAACTAGGGGGAGGGCCCGGGGGCGAGCAGTACTTC. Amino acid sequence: CATSRELGGGPGGEQYF. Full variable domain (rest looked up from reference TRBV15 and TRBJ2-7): DAMVIQNPRYQVTQFGKPVTLSCSQTLNHNVMYWYQQKSSQAPKLLFHYYDKDFNNEADTPDNFQSRRPNTSFCFLDIRSPGLGDTAMYLCATSRELGGGPGGEQYFGPGTRLTVT.

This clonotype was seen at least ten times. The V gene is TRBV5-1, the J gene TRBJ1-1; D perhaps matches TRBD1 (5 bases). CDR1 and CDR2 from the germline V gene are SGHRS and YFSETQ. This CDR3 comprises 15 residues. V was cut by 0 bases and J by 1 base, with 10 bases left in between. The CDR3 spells CASSLGGGGNTEAFF. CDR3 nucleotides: TGCGCCAGCAGCTTGGGTGGGGGGGGGAACACTGAAGCTTTCTTT.

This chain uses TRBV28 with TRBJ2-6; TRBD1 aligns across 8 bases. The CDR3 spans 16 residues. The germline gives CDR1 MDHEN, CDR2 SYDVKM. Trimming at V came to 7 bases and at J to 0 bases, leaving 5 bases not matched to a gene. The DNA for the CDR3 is TGTGCCAGCATCGGGACAGGCTTCTCTGGGGCCAACGTCCTGACTTTC. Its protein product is CASIGTGFSGANVLTF.

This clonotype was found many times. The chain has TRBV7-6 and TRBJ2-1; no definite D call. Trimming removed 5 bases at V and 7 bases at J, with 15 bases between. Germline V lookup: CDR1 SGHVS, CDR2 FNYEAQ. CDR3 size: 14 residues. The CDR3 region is CASSATGLPNEQFF. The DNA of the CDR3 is TGTGCCAGCAGCGCAACTGGCCTACCGAATGAGCAGTTCTTC.

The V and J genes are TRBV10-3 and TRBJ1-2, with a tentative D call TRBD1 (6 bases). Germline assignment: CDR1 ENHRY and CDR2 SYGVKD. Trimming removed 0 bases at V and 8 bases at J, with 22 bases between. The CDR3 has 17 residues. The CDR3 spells CAISESLTRGLLAGYTF. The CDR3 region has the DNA TGTGCCATCAGTGAGTCCCTAACCAGGGGCCTCCTTGCCGGCTACACCTTC.

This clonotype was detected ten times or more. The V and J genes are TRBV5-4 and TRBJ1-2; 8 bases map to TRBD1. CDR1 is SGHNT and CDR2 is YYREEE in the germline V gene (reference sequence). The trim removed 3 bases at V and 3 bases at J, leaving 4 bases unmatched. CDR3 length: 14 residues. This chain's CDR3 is CASSWGQADYGYTF. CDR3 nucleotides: TGTGCCAGCAGCTGGGGACAGGCCGACTATGGCTACACCTTC.

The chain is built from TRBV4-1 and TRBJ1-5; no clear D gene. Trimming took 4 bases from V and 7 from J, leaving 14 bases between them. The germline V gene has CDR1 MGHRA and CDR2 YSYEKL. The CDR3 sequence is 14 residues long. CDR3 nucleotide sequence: TGCGCCAGCAGCCGCCAAGTAGAGGGCCAGCCCCAGCATTTT. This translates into CASSRQVEGQPQHF.

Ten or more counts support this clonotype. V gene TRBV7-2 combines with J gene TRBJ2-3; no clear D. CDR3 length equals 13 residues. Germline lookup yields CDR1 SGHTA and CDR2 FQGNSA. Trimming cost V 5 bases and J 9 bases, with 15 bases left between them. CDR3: CASSATALGTQYF. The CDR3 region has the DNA TGTGCCAGCAGCGCTACAGCCTTAGGGACGCAGTATTTT.

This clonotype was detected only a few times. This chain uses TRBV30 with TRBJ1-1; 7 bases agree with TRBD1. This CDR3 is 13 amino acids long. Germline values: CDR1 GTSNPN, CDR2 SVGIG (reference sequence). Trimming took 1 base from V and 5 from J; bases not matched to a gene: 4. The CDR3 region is CAWSGQGGTEAFF. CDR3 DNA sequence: TGTGCCTGGAGTGGACAGGGCGGGACTGAAGCTTTCTTT.

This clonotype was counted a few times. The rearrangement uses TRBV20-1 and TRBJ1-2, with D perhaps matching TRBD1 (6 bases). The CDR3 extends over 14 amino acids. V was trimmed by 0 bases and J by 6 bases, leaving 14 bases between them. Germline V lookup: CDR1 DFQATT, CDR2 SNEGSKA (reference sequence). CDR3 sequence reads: CSARENQGRNGYTF. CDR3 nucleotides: TGCAGTGCTAGAGAAAACCAGGGGAGAAATGGCTACACCTTC.

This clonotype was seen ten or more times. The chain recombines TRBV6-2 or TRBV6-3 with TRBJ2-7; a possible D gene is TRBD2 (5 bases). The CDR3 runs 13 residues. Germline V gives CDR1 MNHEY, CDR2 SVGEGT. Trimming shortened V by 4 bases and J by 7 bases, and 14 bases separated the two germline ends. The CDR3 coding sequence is TGTGCCAGCAGTTCCCTGGCCAGCGGTGAGCAGTACTTC. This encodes CASSSLASGEQYF.

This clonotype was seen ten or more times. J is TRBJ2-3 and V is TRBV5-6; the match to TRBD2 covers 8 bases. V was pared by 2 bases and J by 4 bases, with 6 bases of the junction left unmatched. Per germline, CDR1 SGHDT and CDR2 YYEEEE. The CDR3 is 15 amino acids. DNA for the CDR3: TGTGCCAGCAGCTTTTTTGCGGGAGGCCCAGATACGCAGTATTTT. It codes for CASSFFAGGPDTQYF.

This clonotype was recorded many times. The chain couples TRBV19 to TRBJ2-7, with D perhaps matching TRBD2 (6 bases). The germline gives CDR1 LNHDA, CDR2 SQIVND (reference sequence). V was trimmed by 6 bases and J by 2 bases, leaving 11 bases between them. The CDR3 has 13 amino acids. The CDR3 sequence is CASRNGGAYEQYF. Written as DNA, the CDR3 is TGTGCCAGTAGGAACGGCGGGGCCTACGAGCAGTACTTC.

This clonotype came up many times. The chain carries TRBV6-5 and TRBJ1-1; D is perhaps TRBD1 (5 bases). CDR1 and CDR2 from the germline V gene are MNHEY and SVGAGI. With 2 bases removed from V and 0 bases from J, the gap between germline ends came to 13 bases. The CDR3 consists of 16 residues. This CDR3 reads CASSYGSGIMNTEAFF. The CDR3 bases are TGTGCCAGCAGTTACGGGTCAGGGATAATGAACACTGAAGCTTTCTTT.

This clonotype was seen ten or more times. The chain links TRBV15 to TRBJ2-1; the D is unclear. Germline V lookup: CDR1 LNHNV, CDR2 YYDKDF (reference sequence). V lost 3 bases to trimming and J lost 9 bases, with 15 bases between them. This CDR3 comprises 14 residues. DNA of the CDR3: TGTGCCACCAGCAGCGTGAATTTTATCGCTGAGCAGTTCTTC. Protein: CATSSVNFIAEQFF.

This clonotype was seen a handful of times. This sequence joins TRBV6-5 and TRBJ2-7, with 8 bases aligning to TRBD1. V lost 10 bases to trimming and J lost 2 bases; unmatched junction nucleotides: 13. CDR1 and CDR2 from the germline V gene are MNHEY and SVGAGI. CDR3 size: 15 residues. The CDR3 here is CATSARQGTPYEQYF. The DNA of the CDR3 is TGTGCCACCTCAGCCCGACAGGGGACCCCCTACGAGCAGTACTTC.

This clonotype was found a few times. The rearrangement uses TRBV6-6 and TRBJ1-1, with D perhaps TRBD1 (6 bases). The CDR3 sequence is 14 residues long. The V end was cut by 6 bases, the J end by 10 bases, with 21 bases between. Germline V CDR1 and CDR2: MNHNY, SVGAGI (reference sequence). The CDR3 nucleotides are TGTGCCAGCAGCCCCACGGGGGCGGACCGGATAGCTTTCTTT. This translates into CASSPTGADRIAFF.

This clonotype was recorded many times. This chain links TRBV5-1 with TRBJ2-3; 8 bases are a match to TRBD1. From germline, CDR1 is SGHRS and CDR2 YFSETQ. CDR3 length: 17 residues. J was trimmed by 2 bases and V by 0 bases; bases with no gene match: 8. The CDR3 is CASSLAQTGVATDTQYF. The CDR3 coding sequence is TGCGCCAGCAGCTTGGCCCAGACAGGGGTGGCCACAGATACGCAGTATTTT.